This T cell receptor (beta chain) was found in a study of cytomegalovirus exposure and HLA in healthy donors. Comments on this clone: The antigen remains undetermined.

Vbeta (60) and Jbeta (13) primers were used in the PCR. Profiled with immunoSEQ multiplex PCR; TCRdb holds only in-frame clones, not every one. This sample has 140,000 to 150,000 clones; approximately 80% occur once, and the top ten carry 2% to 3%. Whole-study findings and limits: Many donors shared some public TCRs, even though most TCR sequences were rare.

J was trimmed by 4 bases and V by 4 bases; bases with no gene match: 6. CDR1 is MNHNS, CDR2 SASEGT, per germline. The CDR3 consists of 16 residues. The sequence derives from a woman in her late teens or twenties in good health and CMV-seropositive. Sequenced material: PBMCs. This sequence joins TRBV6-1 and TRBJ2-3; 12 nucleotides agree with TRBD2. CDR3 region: CASSASSGGASDTQYF. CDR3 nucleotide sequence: TGTGCCAGCAGTGCCTCTAGCGGGGGGGCGTCAGATACGCAGTATTTT.